This is a list of T cell receptor beta chains from one sample in a study of Graves' ophthalmopathy and Graves' hyperthyroidism. A single record per CDR3 protein comes from TCRdb applying MiXCR to the multiplex PCR reads. The table shows just over 600,000 distinct CDR3 sequences, with about a fifth occurring only once. Sample: peripheral blood. Receptors originate from a woman between 18 and 29 years old with stable Graves' hyperthyroidism. Some clones in this sample may be carry-over from other donors' samples. The CDR3 runs from the conserved cysteine through the conserved F or W. The D gene is left open where the match is weak. Only some rows state a clone size, as once, few, many or a class for expanded clones.

CDR3nt	CDR3aa	j_gene	d_gene	v_gene	abundance
TGCAGCGTTGAGGGGGACAGCACTTTTGAAGCTTTCTTT	CSVEGDSTFEAFF	TRBJ1-1	TRBD1	TRBV29-1	many
TGTGCCAGCAGCTTGTTGGAGGGGGTGAACTATGGCTACACCTTC	CASSLLEGVNYGYTF	TRBJ1-2	.	TRBV5-6	.
TGTGCCAGCAGCCCGAAAGTCCGGGCCGGGGAGCTGTTTTTT	CASSPKVRAGELFF	TRBJ2-2	.	TRBV13	.
TGTGCCACCCTCCCAACTCACCGGGGGGCGCGGGCTGAAGCTTTCTTT	CATLPTHRGARAEAFF	TRBJ1-1	.	TRBV24-1	many
TGTGCCAGCAGTCCTCACCTGGGGACAGGGATCTACGAGCAGTACTTC	CASSPHLGTGIYEQYF	TRBJ2-7	TRBD1	TRBV12-3/TRBV12-4	many
TGTGCCAGCAGCCGGACTAGCGGATACTACGAGCAGTACTTC	CASSRTSGYYEQYF	TRBJ2-7	TRBD2	TRBV6-1	few
TGTGCCAGCAGCTACCGGGAAGAGCAGTACTTC	CASSYREEQYF	TRBJ2-7	.	TRBV12-3/TRBV12-4	.
TGTGCCAGCAGTTCCCCACTAGCGGGGGGGCCAGATACGCAGTATTTT	CASSSPLAGGPDTQYF	TRBJ2-3	TRBD2	TRBV12-3/TRBV12-4	many
TGTGCCAGCAGCGCCACACAGGATCAGCCCCAGCATTTT	CASSATQDQPQHF	TRBJ1-5	.	TRBV7-9	many
TGTGCCAGCAGTTACTTACCACCGGGACAGGGATACCAGCCCCAGCATTTT	CASSYLPPGQGYQPQHF	TRBJ1-5	TRBD1	TRBV6-5	few
TGTGCCAGCAGTACATTCGGGACGAAGTTGTTCCCTGAAGCTTTCTTT	CASSTFGTKLFPEAFF	TRBJ1-1	.	TRBV6-1	.
TGCGCCAGCAGCCAAGATTGGGGACGTCCTTCTTACGAGCAGTACTTC	CASSQDWGRPSYEQYF	TRBJ2-7	.	TRBV4-1	.
TGTGCCAGCAGCTACCCAACGACAGGGCAAGCTTTCTTT	CASSYPTTGQAFF	TRBJ1-1	TRBD1	TRBV6-5	few
TGTGCCAGCACCCCCCCCCGTTCGAACACTGAAGCTTTCTTT	CASTPPRSNTEAFF	TRBJ1-1	.	TRBV12-3/TRBV12-4	many
TGCGCCAGCAGCCAAGACTGGGCATTCCACTACGAGCAGTACTTC	CASSQDWAFHYEQYF	TRBJ2-7	.	TRBV4-1	many
TGCGCCAGCAGCGGTAGCAGGGGGATGGATGGCTACACCTTC	CASSGSRGMDGYTF	TRBJ1-2	TRBD1	TRBV5-1	many
TGTGCCAGCAGCTCCGGGGACAGGGTTTGGGCTTTCTTT	CASSSGDRVWAFF	TRBJ1-1	TRBD1	TRBV11-1	.
TGTGCCAGCAGTGGTCCCACGGAGGGGGCGCTTAACTATGGCTACACCTTC	CASSGPTEGALNYGYTF	TRBJ1-2	TRBD1	TRBV6-1	many
TGTGCCAGCAGCGGGGACAGGGCCCACGAGCAGTACTTC	CASSGDRAHEQYF	TRBJ2-7	TRBD1	TRBV11-2	few
TGTGCCAGCAGTTTCCGGCAGATTCCTAATCAGCCCCAGCATTTT	CASSFRQIPNQPQHF	TRBJ1-5	.	TRBV12-3/TRBV12-4	.
TGTGCCAGCAGTTTATGGCGGGGTTTCTCCTACGAGCAGTACTTC	CASSLWRGFSYEQYF	TRBJ2-7	.	TRBV12-3/TRBV12-4	many
TGTGCCAGCAGCGCGGACTTAATCAATCAGCCCCAGCATTTT	CASSADLINQPQHF	TRBJ1-5	.	TRBV9	few
TGTGCCAGCAGCTTAATGGGGGCCCCGGGGGAGCTGTTTTTT	CASSLMGAPGELFF	TRBJ2-2	.	TRBV11-2	many
TGTGCCAGCAGCTTGAGTGGAGTAACTAGTAACTACGAGCAGTACTTC	CASSLSGVTSNYEQYF	TRBJ2-7	.	TRBV11-1	.
TGTGCCAGCAGCCAGAAAGGGACTGGGCAGCCCCAGCATTTT	CASSQKGTGQPQHF	TRBJ1-5	.	TRBV14	many
TGCGCCAGCAGCCAAGATCAAGGGGCGGAACTTTATGGCTACACCTTC	CASSQDQGAELYGYTF	TRBJ1-2	.	TRBV4-1	.
TGTGCCAGCAGTTCGTGGGGGGGGGAAACCTACGAGCAGTACTTC	CASSSWGGETYEQYF	TRBJ2-7	TRBD2	TRBV28	many
TGTGCCAGCAGTTTTGGGGGAGGGGTGAACATTAAGTACTTC	CASSFGGGVNIKYF	TRBJ2-4	TRBD2	TRBV12-3/TRBV12-4	.
TGTGCCAGCAGCACATGGGGGGCGAACACTGAAGCTTTCTTT	CASSTWGANTEAFF	TRBJ1-1	.	TRBV2	many
TGTGCCTGGAGCTCGGGACAGTTGCTAGCCAAAAACATTCAGTACTTC	CAWSSGQLLAKNIQYF	TRBJ2-4	TRBD1	TRBV30	many
TGTGCCAGTACTTCTGAGGGGAAGACCCAGTACTTC	CASTSEGKTQYF	TRBJ2-5	.	TRBV2	many
TGCGCCAGCAGCTGGGGACAGGGAAATTCACCCCTCCACTTT	CASSWGQGNSPLHF	TRBJ1-6	TRBD1	TRBV5-1	many
TGTGCCACCTCGCAGGGATCCTACGAGCAGTACTTC	CATSQGSYEQYF	TRBJ2-7	.	TRBV24-1	many
TGTGCCAGCAGCCAGGGCGGCGGCAACACTGAAGCTTTCTTT	CASSQGGGNTEAFF	TRBJ1-1	.	TRBV4-2	many
TGTGCCAGCTCACCGTCCAGGGTTTATAATCAGCCCCAGCATTTT	CASSPSRVYNQPQHF	TRBJ1-5	.	TRBV18	few
TGCGCCAGCAGCTTGGAGGGACAGGGCCAGCCCCAGCATTTT	CASSLEGQGQPQHF	TRBJ1-5	TRBD1	TRBV5-1	many
TGTGCCAGCAGTGGGGGACAGGGGAGCACTGAAGCTTTCTTT	CASSGGQGSTEAFF	TRBJ1-1	TRBD1	TRBV6-1	many
TGTGCCCCTGTGTGTGACAGCGCCAATTCACCCCTCCACTTT	CAPVCDSANSPLHF	TRBJ1-6	.	TRBV19	many
TGTGCCAGCAGTCAAGGACTAGCGGACCTCAAAAACATTCAGTACTTC	CASSQGLADLKNIQYF	TRBJ2-4	TRBD2	TRBV6-1	many
TGTGCCAGCAGCCAACGGACTAGCGGTCCCTACGAGCAGTACTTC	CASSQRTSGPYEQYF	TRBJ2-7	TRBD2	TRBV7-2	.
TGTGCCAGCAGTGAAGGGGGAGGGGGCGAAGCTTTCTTT	CASSEGGGGEAFF	TRBJ1-1	TRBD1	TRBV6-1	few
TGTGCCAGCAGCCACCTTGAGACCCAGTACTTC	CASSHLETQYF	TRBJ2-5	.	TRBV3-1	many